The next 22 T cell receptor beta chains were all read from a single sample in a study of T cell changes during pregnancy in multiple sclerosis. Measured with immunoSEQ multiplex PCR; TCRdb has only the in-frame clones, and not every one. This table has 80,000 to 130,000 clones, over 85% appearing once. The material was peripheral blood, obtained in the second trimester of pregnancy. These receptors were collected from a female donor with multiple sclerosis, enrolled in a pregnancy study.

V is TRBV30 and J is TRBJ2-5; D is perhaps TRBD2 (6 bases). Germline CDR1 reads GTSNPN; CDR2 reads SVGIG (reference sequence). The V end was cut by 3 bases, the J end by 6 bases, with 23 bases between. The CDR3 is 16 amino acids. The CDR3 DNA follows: TGTGCCTGGAGCGTACTCCACGACAAGGGGAGGAAGACCCAGTACTTC. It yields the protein CAWSVLHDKGRKTQYF.

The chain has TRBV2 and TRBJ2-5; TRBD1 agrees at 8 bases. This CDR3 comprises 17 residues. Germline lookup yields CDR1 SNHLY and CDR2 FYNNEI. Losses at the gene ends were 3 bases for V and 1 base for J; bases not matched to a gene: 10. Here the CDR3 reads CASSDTRTGPVQETQYF. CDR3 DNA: TGTGCCAGCAGTGATACCCGGACAGGGCCCGTCCAAGAGACCCAGTACTTC.

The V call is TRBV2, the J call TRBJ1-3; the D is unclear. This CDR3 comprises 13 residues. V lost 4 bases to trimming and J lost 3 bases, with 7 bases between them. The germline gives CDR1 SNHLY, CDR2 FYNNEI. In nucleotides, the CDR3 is TGTGCCAGCAGTGCCCTACTTGGAAACACCATATATTTT. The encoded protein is CASSALLGNTIYF.

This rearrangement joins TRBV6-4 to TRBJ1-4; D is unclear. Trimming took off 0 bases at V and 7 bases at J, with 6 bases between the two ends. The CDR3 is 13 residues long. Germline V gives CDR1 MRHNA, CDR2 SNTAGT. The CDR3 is CASSDSSGEKLFF. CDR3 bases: TGTGCCAGCAGTGACTCAAGCGGTGAAAAACTGTTTTTT.

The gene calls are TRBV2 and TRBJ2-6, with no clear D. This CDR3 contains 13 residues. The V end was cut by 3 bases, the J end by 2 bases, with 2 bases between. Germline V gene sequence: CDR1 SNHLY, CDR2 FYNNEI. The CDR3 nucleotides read TGTGCCAGCAGTGACACTGGGGCCAACGTCCTGACTTTC. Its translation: CASSDTGANVLTF.

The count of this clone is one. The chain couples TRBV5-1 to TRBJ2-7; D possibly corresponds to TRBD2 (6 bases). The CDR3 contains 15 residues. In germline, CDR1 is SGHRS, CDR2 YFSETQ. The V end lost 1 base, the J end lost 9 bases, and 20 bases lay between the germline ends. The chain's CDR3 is CASSLRKDYPTAQYF. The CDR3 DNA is TGCGCCAGCAGCTTGAGGAAGGACTACCCTACGGCGCAGTACTTC.

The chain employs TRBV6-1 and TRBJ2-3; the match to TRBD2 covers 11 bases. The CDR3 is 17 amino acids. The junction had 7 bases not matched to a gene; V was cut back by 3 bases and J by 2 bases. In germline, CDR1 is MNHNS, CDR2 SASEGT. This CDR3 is CASSDRRLAGFTDTQYF. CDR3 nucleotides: TGTGCCAGCAGTGACAGAAGACTAGCGGGATTCACAGATACGCAGTATTTT.

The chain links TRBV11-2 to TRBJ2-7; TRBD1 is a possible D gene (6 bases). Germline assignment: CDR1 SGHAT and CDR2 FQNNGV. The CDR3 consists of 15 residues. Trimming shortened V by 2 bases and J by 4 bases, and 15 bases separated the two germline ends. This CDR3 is CASSLIGTPNYEQYF. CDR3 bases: TGTGCCAGCAGCTTAATCGGGACACCGAATTACGAGCAGTACTTC.

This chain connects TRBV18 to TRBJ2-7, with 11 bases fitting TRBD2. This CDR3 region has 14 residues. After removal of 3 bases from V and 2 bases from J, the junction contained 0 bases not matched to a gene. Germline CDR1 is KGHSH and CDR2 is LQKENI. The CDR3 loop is CASSPSGGAYEQYF. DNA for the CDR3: TGTGCCAGCTCACCTAGCGGGGGGGCCTACGAGCAGTACTTC.

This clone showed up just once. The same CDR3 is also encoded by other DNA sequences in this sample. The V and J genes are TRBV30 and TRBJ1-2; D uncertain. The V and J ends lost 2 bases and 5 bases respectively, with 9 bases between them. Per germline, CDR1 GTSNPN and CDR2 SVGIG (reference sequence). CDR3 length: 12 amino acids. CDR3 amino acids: CAWSFRSYGYTF. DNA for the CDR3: TGTGCCTGGAGTTTCCGGTCTTATGGCTACACCTTC.

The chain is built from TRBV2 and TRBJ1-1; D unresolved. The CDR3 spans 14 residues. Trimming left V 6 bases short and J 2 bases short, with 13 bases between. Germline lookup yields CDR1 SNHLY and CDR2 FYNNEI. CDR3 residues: CASRYGGANTEAFF. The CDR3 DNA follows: TGTGCCAGCAGGTATGGAGGAGCCAACACTGAAGCTTTCTTT.

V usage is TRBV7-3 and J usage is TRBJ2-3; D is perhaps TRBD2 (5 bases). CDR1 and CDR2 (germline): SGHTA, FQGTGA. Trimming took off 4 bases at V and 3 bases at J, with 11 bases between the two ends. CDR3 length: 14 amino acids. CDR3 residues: CASSSGLWTDTQYF. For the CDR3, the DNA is TGTGCCAGCAGCTCCGGACTTTGGACAGATACGCAGTATTTT. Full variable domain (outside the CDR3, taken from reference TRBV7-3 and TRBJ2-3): GAGVSQTPSNKVTEKGKYVELRCDPISGHTALYWYRQSLGQGPEFLIYFQGTGAADDSGLPNDRFFAVRPEGSVSTLKIQRTERGDSAVYLCASSSGLWTDTQYFGPGTRLTVL.

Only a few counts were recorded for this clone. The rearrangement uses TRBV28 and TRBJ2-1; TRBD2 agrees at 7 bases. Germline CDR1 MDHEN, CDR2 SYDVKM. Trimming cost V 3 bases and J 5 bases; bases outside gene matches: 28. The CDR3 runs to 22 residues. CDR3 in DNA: TGTGCCAGCAGTTTCCCCGGAGGGCTCGCCTTGGGGAGGGCCGTCACCCACAATGAGCAGTTCTTC. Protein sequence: CASSFPGGLALGRAVTHNEQFF.

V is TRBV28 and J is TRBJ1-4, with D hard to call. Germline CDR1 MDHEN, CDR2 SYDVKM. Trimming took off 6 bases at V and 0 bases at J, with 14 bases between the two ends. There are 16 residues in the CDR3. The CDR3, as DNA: TGTGCCAGCAGGGCCGCGGGGTTTACAACTAATGAAAAACTGTTTTTT. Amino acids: CASRAAGFTTNEKLFF.

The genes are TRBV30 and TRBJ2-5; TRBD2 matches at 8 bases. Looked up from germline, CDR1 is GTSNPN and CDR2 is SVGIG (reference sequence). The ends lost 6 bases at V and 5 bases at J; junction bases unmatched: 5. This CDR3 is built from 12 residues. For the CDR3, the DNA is TGTGCCTGTGCGGGGGGCGGGGAGACCCAGTACTTC. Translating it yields CACAGGGETQYF.

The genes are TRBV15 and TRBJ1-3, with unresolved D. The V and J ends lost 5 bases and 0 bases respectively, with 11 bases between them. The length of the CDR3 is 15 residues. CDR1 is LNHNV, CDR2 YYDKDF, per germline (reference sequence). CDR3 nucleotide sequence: TGTGCCACCAGCCTTGGGCTGAGCTCTGGAAACACCATATATTTT. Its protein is CATSLGLSSGNTIYF.

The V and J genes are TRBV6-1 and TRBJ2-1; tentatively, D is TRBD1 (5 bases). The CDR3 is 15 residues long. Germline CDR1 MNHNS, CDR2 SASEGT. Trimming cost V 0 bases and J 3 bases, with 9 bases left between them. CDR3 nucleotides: TGTGCCAGCAGTGAAGCAGGGGTTTTCTACAATGAGCAGTTCTTC. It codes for CASSEAGVFYNEQFF.

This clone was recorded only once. CDR3 loop: CASRATGSYEQYF. The CDR3 region has the DNA TGTGCCAGCAGGGCGACGGGTTCCTACGAGCAGTACTTC. The chain employs TRBV6-1 and TRBJ2-7; no reliable D call. The V gene lost 6 bases and the J gene lost 1 base, with 10 bases spanning the gap. Germline assignment: CDR1 MNHNS and CDR2 SASEGT. The CDR3 is made up of 13 amino acids.

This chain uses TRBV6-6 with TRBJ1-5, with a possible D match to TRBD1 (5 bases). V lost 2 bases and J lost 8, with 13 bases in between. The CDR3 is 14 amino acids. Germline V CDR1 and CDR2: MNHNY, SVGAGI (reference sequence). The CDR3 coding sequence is TGTGCCAGCAGTTACCCGGGGGGATCGGAGCCCCAGCATTTT. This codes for CASSYPGGSEPQHF.

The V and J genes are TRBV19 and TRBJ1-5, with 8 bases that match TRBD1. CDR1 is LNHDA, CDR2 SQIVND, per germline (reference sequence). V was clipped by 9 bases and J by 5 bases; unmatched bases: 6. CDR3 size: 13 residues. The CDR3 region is CASGQGRYQPQHF. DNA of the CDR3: TGTGCCAGCGGACAGGGCCGCTATCAGCCCCAGCATTTT.

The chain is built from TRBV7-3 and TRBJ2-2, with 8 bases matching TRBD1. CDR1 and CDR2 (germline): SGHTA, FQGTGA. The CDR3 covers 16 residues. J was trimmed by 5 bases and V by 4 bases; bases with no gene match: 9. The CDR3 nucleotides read TGTGCCAGCAGCTCGGGTCGTACAGGGGGGACCGGGGAGCTGTTTTTT. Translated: CASSSGRTGGTGELFF.

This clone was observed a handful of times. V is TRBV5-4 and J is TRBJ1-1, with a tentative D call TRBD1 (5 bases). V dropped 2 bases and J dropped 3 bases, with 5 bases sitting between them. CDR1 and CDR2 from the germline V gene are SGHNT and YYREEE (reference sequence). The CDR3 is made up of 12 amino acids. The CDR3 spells CASSLQDTEAFF. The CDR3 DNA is TGTGCCAGCAGCTTACAGGACACTGAAGCTTTCTTT.